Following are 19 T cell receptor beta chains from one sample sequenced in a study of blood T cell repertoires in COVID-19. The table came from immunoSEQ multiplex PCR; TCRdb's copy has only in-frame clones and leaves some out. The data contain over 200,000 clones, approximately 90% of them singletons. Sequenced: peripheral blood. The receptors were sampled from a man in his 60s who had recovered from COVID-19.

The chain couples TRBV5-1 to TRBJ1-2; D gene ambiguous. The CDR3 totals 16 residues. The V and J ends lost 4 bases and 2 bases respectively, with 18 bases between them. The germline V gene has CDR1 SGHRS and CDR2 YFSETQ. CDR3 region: CASSQTAGYTNYGYTF. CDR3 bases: TGCGCCAGCAGCCAAACCGCGGGGTATACCAACTATGGCTACACCTTC.

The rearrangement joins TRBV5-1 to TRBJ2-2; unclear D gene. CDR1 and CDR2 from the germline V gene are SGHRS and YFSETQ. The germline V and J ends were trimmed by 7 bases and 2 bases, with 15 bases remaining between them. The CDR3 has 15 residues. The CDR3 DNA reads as TGCGCCAGCCAAGTGACAAGCCACAACACCGGGGAGCTGTTTTTT. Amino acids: CASQVTSHNTGELFF. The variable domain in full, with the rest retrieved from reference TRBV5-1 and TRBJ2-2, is KAGVTQTPRYLIKTRGQQVTLSCSPISGHRSVSWYQQTPGQGLQFLFEYFSETQRNKGNFPGRFSGRQFSNSRSEMNVSTLELGDSALYLCASQVTSHNTGELFFGEGSRLTVL.

CDR3: CASSLLAQLETQYF. The CDR3 DNA follows: TGTGCCAGCAGCTTACTCGCACAGTTAGAGACCCAGTACTTC. The gene calls are TRBV7-8 and TRBJ2-5; no definite D call. Per germline, CDR1 SGHVS and CDR2 FQNEAQ. V gave up 2 bases and J gave up 4 bases, with 11 bases separating them. The CDR3 is 14 amino acids. Filled out from reference TRBV7-8 and TRBJ2-5, the complete variable domain reads GAGVSQSPRYKVAKRGQDVALRCDPISGHVSLFWYQQALGQGPEFLTYFQNEAQLDKSGLPSDRFFAERPEGSVSTLKIQRTQQEDSAVYLCASSLLAQLETQYFGPGTRLLVL.

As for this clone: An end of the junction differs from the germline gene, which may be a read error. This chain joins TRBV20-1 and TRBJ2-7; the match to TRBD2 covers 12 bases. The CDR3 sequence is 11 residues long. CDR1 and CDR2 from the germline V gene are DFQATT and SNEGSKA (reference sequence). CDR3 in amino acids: CSAVLAGGRFF. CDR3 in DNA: TGCAGTGCCGTACTAGCGGGGGGCCGGTTCTTC.

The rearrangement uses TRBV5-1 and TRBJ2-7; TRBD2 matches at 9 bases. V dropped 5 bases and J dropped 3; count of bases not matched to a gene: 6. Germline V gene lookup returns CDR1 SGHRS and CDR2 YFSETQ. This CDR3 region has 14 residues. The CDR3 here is CASRLTSGDYEQYF. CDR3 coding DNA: TGCGCCAGCAGACTGACTAGCGGAGACTACGAGCAGTACTTC.

The CDR3 DNA reads TGTGCCAGCAGCCAAGATGTGCGGGCCCTAGGGGGAAACACCATATATTTT. As protein: CASSQDVRALGGNTIYF. This chain connects TRBV4-2 to TRBJ1-3; D is unclear. The CDR3 is made up of 17 amino acids. Between the trimmed V and J ends, which lost 0 bases and 4 bases, there was a span of 16 bases. Germline CDR1 reads LGHNA; CDR2 reads YNFKEQ.

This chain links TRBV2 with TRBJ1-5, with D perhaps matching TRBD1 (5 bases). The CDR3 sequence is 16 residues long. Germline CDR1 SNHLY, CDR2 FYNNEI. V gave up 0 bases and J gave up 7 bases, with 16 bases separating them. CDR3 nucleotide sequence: TGTGCCAGCAGTGAAGCGCTAGGGGCTGGTGCGCAGCCCCAGCATTTT. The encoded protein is CASSEALGAGAQPQHF. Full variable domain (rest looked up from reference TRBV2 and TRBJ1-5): EPEVTQTPSHQVTQMGQEVILRCVPISNHLYFYWYRQILGQKVEFLVSFYNNEISEKSEIFDDQFSVERPDGSNFTLKIRSTKLEDSAMYFCASSEALGAGAQPQHFGDGTRLSIL.

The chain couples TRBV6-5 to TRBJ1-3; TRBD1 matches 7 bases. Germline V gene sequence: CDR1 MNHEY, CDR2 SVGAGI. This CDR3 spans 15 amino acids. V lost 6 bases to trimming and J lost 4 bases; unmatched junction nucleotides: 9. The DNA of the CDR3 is TGTGCCAGCAGCCCAGACAGGGCAGGAGGAAACACCATATATTTT. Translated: CASSPDRAGGNTIYF.

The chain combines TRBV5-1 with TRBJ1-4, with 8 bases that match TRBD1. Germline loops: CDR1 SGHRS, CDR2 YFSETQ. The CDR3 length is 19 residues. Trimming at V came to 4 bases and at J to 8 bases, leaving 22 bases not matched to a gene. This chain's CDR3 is CASSPGEFSRGQGWEKLFF. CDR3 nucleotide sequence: TGCGCCAGCAGCCCCGGGGAGTTTTCCAGGGGGCAAGGATGGGAAAAACTGTTTTTT.

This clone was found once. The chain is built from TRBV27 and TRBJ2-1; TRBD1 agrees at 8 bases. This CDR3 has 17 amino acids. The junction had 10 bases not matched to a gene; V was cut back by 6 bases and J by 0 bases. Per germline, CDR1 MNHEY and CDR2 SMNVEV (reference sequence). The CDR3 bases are TGTGCCAGCAGACTCGGACAGGGACTGGGCTCCTACAATGAGCAGTTCTTC. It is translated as CASRLGQGLGSYNEQFF.

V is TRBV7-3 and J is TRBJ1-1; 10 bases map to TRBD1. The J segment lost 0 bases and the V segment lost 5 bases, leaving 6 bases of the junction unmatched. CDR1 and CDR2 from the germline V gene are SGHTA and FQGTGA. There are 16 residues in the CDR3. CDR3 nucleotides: TGTGCCAGCAGCCCGAGACAGGGGGCCGTGAACACTGAAGCTTTCTTT. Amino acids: CASSPRQGAVNTEAFF.

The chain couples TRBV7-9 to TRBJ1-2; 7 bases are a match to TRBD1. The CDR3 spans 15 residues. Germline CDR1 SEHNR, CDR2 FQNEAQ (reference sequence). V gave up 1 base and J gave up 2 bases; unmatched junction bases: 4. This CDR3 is CASSLVTGENYGYTF. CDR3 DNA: TGTGCCAGCAGCTTAGTAACAGGGGAGAACTATGGCTACACCTTC.

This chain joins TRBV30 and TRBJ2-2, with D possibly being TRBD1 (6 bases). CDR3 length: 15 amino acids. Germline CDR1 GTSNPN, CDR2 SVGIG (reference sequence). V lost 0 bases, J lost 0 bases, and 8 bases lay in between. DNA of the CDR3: TGTGCCTGGAGTGTCGCAGGGGCGAACACCGGGGAGCTGTTTTTT. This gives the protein CAWSVAGANTGELFF.

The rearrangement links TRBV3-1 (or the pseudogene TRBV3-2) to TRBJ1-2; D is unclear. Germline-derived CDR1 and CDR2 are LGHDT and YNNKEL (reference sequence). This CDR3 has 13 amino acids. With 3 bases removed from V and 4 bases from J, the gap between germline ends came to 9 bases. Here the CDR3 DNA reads TGTGCCAGCAGCCAGGCAGGCCTCTATGGCTACACCTTC. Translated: CASSQAGLYGYTF.

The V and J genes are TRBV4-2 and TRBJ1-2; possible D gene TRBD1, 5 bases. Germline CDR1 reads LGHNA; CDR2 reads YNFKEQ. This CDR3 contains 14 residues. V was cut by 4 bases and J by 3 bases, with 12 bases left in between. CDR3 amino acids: CASSPRGTDYGYTF. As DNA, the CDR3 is TGTGCCAGCAGCCCCCGGGGGACTGACTATGGCTACACCTTC.

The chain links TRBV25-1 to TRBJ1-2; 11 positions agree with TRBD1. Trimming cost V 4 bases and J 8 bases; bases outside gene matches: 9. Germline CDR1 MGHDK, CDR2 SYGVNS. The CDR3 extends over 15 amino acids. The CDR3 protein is CASSVDRGPLVGYTF. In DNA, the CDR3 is TGTGCCAGCAGTGTGGACAGGGGGCCTCTTGTAGGCTACACCTTC.

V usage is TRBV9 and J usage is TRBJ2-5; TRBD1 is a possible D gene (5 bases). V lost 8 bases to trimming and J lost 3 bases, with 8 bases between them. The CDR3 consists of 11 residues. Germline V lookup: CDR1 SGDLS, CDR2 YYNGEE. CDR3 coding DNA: TGTGCCAGTAGACAGAAAGAGACCCAGTACTTC. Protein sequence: CASRQKETQYF.

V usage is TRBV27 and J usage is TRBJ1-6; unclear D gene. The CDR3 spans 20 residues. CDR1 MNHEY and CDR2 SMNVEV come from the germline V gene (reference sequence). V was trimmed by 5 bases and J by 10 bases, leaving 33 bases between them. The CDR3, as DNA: TGTGCCAGCAGTCCATATACCAACCGGGATTCTTCCGGGGATAGGTCACCCCTCCACTTT. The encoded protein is CASSPYTNRDSSGDRSPLHF.

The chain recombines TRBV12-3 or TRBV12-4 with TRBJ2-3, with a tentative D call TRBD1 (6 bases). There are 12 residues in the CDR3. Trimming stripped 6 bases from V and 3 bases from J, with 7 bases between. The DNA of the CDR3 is TGTGCCAGCAGCGGACAGACAGATACGCAGTATTTT. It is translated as CASSGQTDTQYF.